These T cell receptor beta chains were read from a single sample in a study of T cell repertoires in cytomegalovirus infection. Their cognate antigens are unknown. TCRdb re-called the reads through MiXCR, storing one row per CDR3 protein. The sample holds approximately 1,000,000 distinct CDR3 sequences, around 30% seen once. The specimen was cultured CD8+ T cells from PBMCs, collected from culture after CMV antigen stimulation. The receptors shown here come from a human donor in good health (CMV status not recorded). Some clones in this sample may be carry-over from other donors' samples. Both conserved end residues are part of each CDR3. D genes are given only for firm matches. Rows may omit the clone size; those that give it use once, few, many or a size class.

.	many	TRBV7-2	TRBJ2-1	CASSLVGPARRDNEQFF	TGTGCCAGCAGCTTAGTCGGGCCGGCTCGCAGAGACAATGAGCAGTTCTTC
.	few	TRBV12-3/TRBV12-4	TRBJ2-3	CASTFGWGDTQYF	TGTGCCAGCACCTTCGGATGGGGGGATACGCAGTATTTT
.	few	TRBV6-8	TRBJ1-1	CASSYSITGLTEAFF	TGTGCCAGCAGTTACTCGATTACGGGCCTCACTGAAGCTTTCTTT
.	few	TRBV2	TRBJ1-1	CASNNAFF	TGTGCCAGCAATAATGCTTTCTTT
.	.	TRBV4-1	TRBJ1-2	CASSQDPAGDYGYTF	TGCGCCAGCAGCCAAGACCCAGCCGGGGACTATGGCTACACCTTC
.	few	TRBV6-6	TRBJ1-1	CASSYSDSLGFYTEAFF	TGTGCCAGCAGTTACTCGGACAGTCTGGGGTTTTACACTGAAGCTTTCTTT
.	many	TRBV7-8	TRBJ2-3	CASSLVGRVTDTQYF	TGTGCCAGCAGCTTAGTTGGCAGGGTCACAGATACGCAGTATTTT
TRBD2	many	TRBV27	TRBJ2-3	CASTTSGGHPSTDTQYF	TGTGCCAGCACGACTAGCGGGGGACACCCTAGCACAGATACGCAGTATTTT
TRBD1	.	TRBV6-5	TRBJ2-1	CASSDRDRFYNEQFF	TGTGCCAGCAGCGACCGGGACAGGTTCTACAATGAGCAGTTCTTC
.	.	TRBV4-2	TRBJ2-1	CASSQAAEGSLYNEQFF	TGTGCCAGCAGCCAAGCGGCTGAGGGGTCCCTTTACAATGAGCAGTTCTTC
TRBD2	few	TRBV10-3	TRBJ2-5	CAISEGAGGEKNTQYF	TGTGCCATCAGTGAGGGAGCGGGGGGAGAAAAGAATACCCAGTACTTC
.	.	TRBV5-6	TRBJ1-1	CASNLPTMDTEAFF	TGTGCCAGCAACTTACCGACCATGGACACTGAAGCTTTCTTT
.	few	TRBV10-3	TRBJ2-1	CATKDNFGNEQFF	TGTGCCACCAAAGACAATTTCGGCAATGAGCAGTTCTTC
.	.	TRBV6-1	TRBJ1-5	CASSEGPGGYDNQPQHF	TGTGCCAGCAGTGAAGGTCCGGGGGGATATGACAATCAGCCCCAGCATTTT
.	few	TRBV27	TRBJ2-5	CASSLSPRIGETQYF	TGTGCCAGCAGTTTATCGCCTCGGATTGGAGAGACCCAGTACTTC
.	.	TRBV27	TRBJ2-1	CASSQVALGNEQFF	TGTGCCAGCAGTCAGGTGGCCCTGGGGAATGAGCAGTTCTTC
.	.	TRBV11-2	TRBJ2-2	CASSLGPNRELFF	TGTGCCAGCAGCTTAGGCCCCAACAGGGAGCTGTTTTTT
.	.	TRBV7-9	TRBJ2-7	CASSRRGRNSYEQYF	TGTGCCAGCAGCCGGAGGGGGAGGAACTCCTACGAGCAGTACTTC
.	.	TRBV7-6	TRBJ2-5	CASSLVGGGLEETQYF	TGTGCCAGCAGCTTAGTAGGGGGGGGTTTGGAGGAGACCCAGTACTTC
.	many	TRBV7-6	TRBJ2-2	CASSYSGTPNTGELFF	TGTGCCAGCAGCTACTCCGGGACGCCGAACACCGGGGAGCTGTTTTTT
TRBD2	.	TRBV6-6	TRBJ2-7	CASNPLARGTYEQYF	TGTGCCAGCAACCCACTAGCGCGGGGCACCTACGAGCAGTACTTC
.	few	TRBV28	TRBJ1-2	CASNLEADYGYTF	TGTGCCAGCAACTTGGAGGCTGACTATGGCTACACCTTC
.	.	TRBV20-1	TRBJ1-1	CSARGAIEHTEAFF	TGCAGTGCTAGAGGGGCAATCGAACATACTGAAGCTTTCTTT
.	few	TRBV15	TRBJ2-1	CATSRPRVRPRSDEQFF	TGTGCCACCAGCAGGCCAAGGGTCCGGCCCCGGTCCGATGAGCAGTTCTTC
.	.	TRBV5-4	TRBJ1-2	CASSFGDDYTF	TGTGCCAGCAGCTTTGGGGACGACTACACCTTC
.	once	TRBV5-8	TRBJ1-5	CASSYTEEDYGNQPQHF	TGTGCCAGCAGCTATACCGAGGAGGATTATGGCAATCAGCCCCAGCATTTT
.	.	TRBV2	TRBJ1-5	CASSEIGGGNQPQHF	TGTGCCAGCAGTGAAATTGGGGGGGGCAATCAGCCCCAGCATTTT
.	.	TRBV6-1	TRBJ2-5	CACSPTWKQETQYF	TGTGCCTGCAGTCCTACGTGGAAGCAAGAGACCCAGTACTTC
TRBD1	many	TRBV12-3/TRBV12-4	TRBJ1-2	CASSEGQIGYTF	TGTGCCAGCAGTGAGGGACAGATTGGCTACACCTTC
.	.	TRBV27	TRBJ1-5	CASSPGAEGQPQHF	TGTGCCAGCAGTCCAGGCGCAGAGGGGCAGCCCCAGCATTTT
.	.	TRBV6-5	TRBJ2-3	CASSQYQGRTDTQYF	TGTGCCAGCAGTCAATACCAGGGAAGAACAGATACGCAGTATTTT
.	few	TRBV4-2	TRBJ1-2	CASSQEGTHYGYTF	TGTGCCAGCAGCCAAGAGGGGACACACTATGGCTACACCTTC
.	.	TRBV6-2/TRBV6-3	TRBJ1-3	CASSLSPGDVWDTIYF	TGTGCCAGCAGTTTGTCCCCGGGCGACGTTTGGGACACCATATATTTT
.	few	TRBV6-5	TRBJ1-2	CASSYYGVNYGYTF	TGTGCCAGCAGTTACTACGGGGTTAACTATGGCTACACCTTC
.	few	TRBV11-2	TRBJ2-1	CASSPGLYSSSYNEQFF	TGTGCCAGCAGCCCGGGACTCTACTCGAGCTCCTACAATGAGCAGTTCTTC
TRBD2	few	TRBV7-9	TRBJ2-3	CASSQRGLAADTQYF	TGTGCCAGCAGCCAACGGGGACTAGCTGCGGATACGCAGTATTTT
.	.	TRBV12-3/TRBV12-4	TRBJ1-2	CASSFPGGGLYGYTF	TGTGCCAGCAGTTTCCCCGGAGGAGGGCTCTATGGCTACACCTTC
TRBD1	.	TRBV7-8	TRBJ1-1	CASSLGIAAGGRTEAFF	TGTGCCAGCAGCTTAGGAATTGCGGCAGGGGGTAGGACTGAAGCTTTCTTT
.	few	TRBV5-6	TRBJ2-7	CASSLGVTEQYF	TGTGCCAGCAGCTTGGGAGTTACCGAGCAGTACTTC
.	.	TRBV6-5	TRBJ1-2	CASSSTVQKYGYTF	TGTGCCAGCAGCTCCACGGTTCAGAAATATGGCTACACCTTC
.	.	TRBV7-2	TRBJ2-2	CASSLGVAEGNTGELFF	TGTGCCAGCAGCTTAGGTGTAGCGGAGGGAAACACCGGGGAGCTGTTTTTT